This TCR beta chain was sequenced during a study of shared clonotypes between healthy human individuals. Study-wide context: A donor's plate count was three for CD4 naive and three for CD4 memory; CD8 naive had two and CD8 memory one. Broader study findings: Naive CD4 clonotype sharing across several donors was approximately 5%. The study drew on few donors, limiting represented genetic and exposure-history diversity.

Generated by immunoSEQ multiplex PCR, the TCRdb table keeps only in-frame clones and is missing some. Here the sample spans over 850,000 clones, 78% being singletons. Germline CDR1 SNHLY, CDR2 FYNNEI. The ends lost 7 bases at V and 5 bases at J; junction bases unmatched: 8. The CDR3 runs to 14 residues. The sample holds many counts of this clone. As yet, its antigen is unknown. Division of CD4+ cells produced a CD45RA+ naive subset and a CD45RA-negative memory subset. This chain links TRBV2 with TRBJ1-1; 9 bases align to TRBD1. The sequence came from a man aged 18 to 29 in good health. Some clones in this sample may be carry-over from other donors' samples. Source material: memory CD4+ T cells from PBMCs. The sample's subset: CD45RA-negative fraction. The CDR3 bases are TGTGCCAGCAACTTACAGGGGGCAGGGACTGAAGCTTTCTTT. Protein sequence: CASNLQGAGTEAFF. Variable domain in full (rest from reference TRBV2 and TRBJ1-1): EPEVTQTPSHQVTQMGQEVILRCVPISNHLYFYWYRQILGQKVEFLVSFYNNEISEKSEIFDDQFSVERPDGSNFTLKIRSTKLEDSAMYFCASNLQGAGTEAFFGQGTRLTVV.